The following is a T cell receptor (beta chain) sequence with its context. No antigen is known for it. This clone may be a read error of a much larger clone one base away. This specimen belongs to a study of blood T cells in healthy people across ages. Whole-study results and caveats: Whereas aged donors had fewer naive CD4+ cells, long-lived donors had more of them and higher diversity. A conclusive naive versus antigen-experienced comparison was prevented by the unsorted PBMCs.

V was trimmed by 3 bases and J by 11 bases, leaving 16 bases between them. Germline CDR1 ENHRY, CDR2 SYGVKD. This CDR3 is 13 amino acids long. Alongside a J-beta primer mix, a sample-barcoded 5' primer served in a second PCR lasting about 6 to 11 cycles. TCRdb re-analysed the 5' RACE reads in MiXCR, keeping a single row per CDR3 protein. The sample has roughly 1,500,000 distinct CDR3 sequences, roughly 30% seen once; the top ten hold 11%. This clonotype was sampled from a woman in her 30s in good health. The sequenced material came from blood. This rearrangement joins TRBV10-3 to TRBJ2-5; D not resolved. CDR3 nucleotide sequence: TGTGCCATCAGTGACGTCAACTACAATGAGCAGTACTTC. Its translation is CAISDVNYNEQYF.